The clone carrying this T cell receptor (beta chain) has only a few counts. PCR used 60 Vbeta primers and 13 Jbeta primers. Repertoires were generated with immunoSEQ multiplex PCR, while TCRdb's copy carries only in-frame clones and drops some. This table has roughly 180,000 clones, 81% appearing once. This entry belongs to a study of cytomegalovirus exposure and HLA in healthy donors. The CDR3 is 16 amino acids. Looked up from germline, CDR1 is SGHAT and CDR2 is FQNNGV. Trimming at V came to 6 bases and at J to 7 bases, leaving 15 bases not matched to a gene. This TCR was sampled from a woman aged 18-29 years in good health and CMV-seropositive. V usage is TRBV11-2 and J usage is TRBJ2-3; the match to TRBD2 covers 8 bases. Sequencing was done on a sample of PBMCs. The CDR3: CASSGRRRGALYTQYF. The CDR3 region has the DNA TGTGCCAGCAGTGGGAGGAGGCGGGGGGCCCTCTATACGCAGTATTTT.